The 24 T cell receptor beta chains listed next were all sequenced from one sample in a study of long-term antiretroviral therapy in people with HIV. The authors ran the immunoSEQ assay, v3.0, at survey level. The assay was immunoSEQ multiplex PCR, and TCRdb's table has in-frame clones only and misses some. Of roughly 28,000 clones listed, 75% to 95% are singletons. Sample: unsorted PBMCs, taken 5 to 5.5 years after starting antiretroviral therapy. The receptors come from a woman aged 40 to 55 with HIV.

This chain joins TRBV27 and TRBJ1-1, with a weak D call TRBD1 (6 bases). The germline gives CDR1 MNHEY, CDR2 SMNVEV (reference sequence). The V end lost 5 bases, the J end lost 1 base, and 20 bases lay between the germline ends. The CDR3 totals 17 residues. The CDR3, as DNA: TGTGCCAGCAGTCCCCGACAGGTCGGAGACAGGAACACTGAAGCTTTCTTT. It encodes CASSPRQVGDRNTEAFF.

The chain joins TRBV7-8 to TRBJ2-5; TRBD2 might be the D (6 bases). V shed 2 bases and J shed 4 bases, with 11 bases lying between them. This CDR3 is 14 amino acids long. The germline gives CDR1 SGHVS, CDR2 FQNEAQ. This chain's CDR3 is CASSLIGGIETQYF. The DNA for the CDR3 is TGTGCCAGCAGCTTAATTGGGGGGATAGAGACCCAGTACTTC.

J is TRBJ2-4 and V is TRBV5-6, with TRBD2 matching 7 bases. J lost 10 bases, V lost 0 bases, and 10 bases had no gene match. Per germline, CDR1 SGHDT and CDR2 YYEEEE. The CDR3 is 15 amino acids. CDR3 in amino acids: CASSLAWAGEEIQYF. The DNA for the CDR3 is TGTGCCAGCAGCTTGGCCTGGGCGGGGGAGGAAATTCAGTACTTC.

The chain links TRBV28 to TRBJ2-7; D remains ambiguous. Per germline, CDR1 MDHEN and CDR2 SYDVKM. The CDR3 consists of 14 residues. The V gene lost 3 bases and the J gene lost 0 bases, with 9 bases spanning the gap. The CDR3 spells CASSFPYSSYEQYF. The CDR3 DNA is TGTGCCAGCAGTTTCCCTTACTCCTCCTACGAGCAGTACTTC.

The chain carries TRBV4-3 and TRBJ1-1; unclear D gene. Between the trimmed V and J ends, which lost 6 bases and 1 base, there was a span of 12 bases. The CDR3 consists of 14 residues. Germline V gene data show CDR1 as LGHNA and CDR2 as YSLEER. The CDR3: CASSYEVGNTEAFF. Written as DNA, the CDR3 is TGCGCCAGCAGTTACGAGGTTGGGAACACTGAAGCTTTCTTT.

This chain uses TRBV19 with TRBJ1-1; D is possibly TRBD1 (5 bases). Germline loops: CDR1 LNHDA, CDR2 SQIVND (reference sequence). The CDR3 sequence is 11 residues long. The V gene lost 9 bases and the J gene lost 10 bases, with 15 bases spanning the gap. The CDR3 DNA reads as TGTGCCAGCCGGGACTTTGGGTCAGCTTTCTTT. It is translated as CASRDFGSAFF.

This chain joins TRBV6-5 and TRBJ1-1; D is ambiguous. Germline CDR1 is MNHEY and CDR2 is SVGAGI. CDR3 length: 11 amino acids. Trimming pared 6 bases from V and 8 bases from J, leaving 10 bases between. Here the CDR3 DNA reads TGTGCCAGCAGGAACGGTCCCGAAGCTTTCTTT. Its translation: CASRNGPEAFF.

The DNA of the CDR3 is TGTGCCAGCAGCTTAGGATCCCCTGGGAATCAGCCCCAGCATTTT. Translated: CASSLGSPGNQPQHF. The gene calls are TRBV11-2 and TRBJ1-5; D call uncertain. V lost 1 base to trimming and J lost 4 bases, with 11 bases between them. Per the germline V gene, CDR1 is SGHAT and CDR2 is FQNNGV. The CDR3 is 15 residues long.

There are a few counts of this clone. The chain employs TRBV5-1 and TRBJ2-7; 9 bases are shared with TRBD2. The junction had 4 bases not matched to a gene; V was cut back by 2 bases and J by 4 bases. Germline assignment: CDR1 SGHRS and CDR2 YFSETQ. CDR3 length: 14 residues. The CDR3 DNA sequence: TGCGCCAGCAGCTTCGCGGGGGGGGCTTACGAGCAGTACTTC. Its translation: CASSFAGGAYEQYF.

The V call is TRBV27, the J call TRBJ2-5; D gene uncertain. The CDR3 is 14 residues long. V was cut by 2 bases and J by 5 bases, with 12 bases left in between. Germline CDR1 MNHEY, CDR2 SMNVEV (reference sequence). CDR3 in DNA: TGTGCCAGCAGTTTAATAGGGAATTTGGAGACCCAGTACTTC. Encoded protein: CASSLIGNLETQYF.

The rearrangement joins TRBV21-1 to TRBJ2-7; the table's D call, TRBD1, has no DNA check behind it. TRBV21-1 is tagged as a pseudogene. This CDR3 is built from 15 residues. The CDR3 protein is CASSKATGDSYEQYF. Here the CDR3 DNA reads TGTGCCAGCAGCAAAGCCACAGGGGATTCCTACGAGCAGTACTTC.

The chain links TRBV9 to TRBJ2-1; D is tentatively TRBD1 or TRBD2 (5 bases each). V was trimmed by 3 bases and J by 5 bases, leaving 15 bases between them. Per germline, CDR1 SGDLS and CDR2 YYNGEE. The CDR3 consists of 15 residues. CDR3 coding DNA: TGTGCCAGCAGCGGACTACCCGGGACGGACAATGAGCAGTTCTTC. It encodes CASSGLPGTDNEQFF.

The chain's CDR3 is CASSFRDGEYEKLFF. The CDR3 DNA reads as TGCGCCAGCAGCTTCCGGGACGGCGAGTATGAAAAACTGTTTTTT. The chain combines TRBV4-1 with TRBJ1-4, with a weak D call TRBD1 (5 bases). Germline V gene lookup returns CDR1 MGHRA and CDR2 YSYEKL. This CDR3 is 15 amino acids long. Trimming shortened V by 5 bases and J by 6 bases, and 16 bases separated the two germline ends.

This chain uses TRBV7-8 with TRBJ1-2; D ambiguous. Germline CDR1 and CDR2: SGHVS and FQNEAQ. The CDR3 length is 9 residues. The CDR3 DNA reads TGTGCGGCGGGATACGGCTACACCTTC. The encoded protein is CAAGYGYTF.

The CDR3 coding sequence is TGTGCCAGCAGCTGGGGGGGACTTAGCACAGATACGCAGTATTTT. It specifies CASSWGGLSTDTQYF. J is TRBJ2-3 and V is TRBV14, with 7 nucleotides matching TRBD2. V dropped 5 bases and J dropped 0; count of bases not matched to a gene: 5. CDR1 is SGHDN and CDR2 is FVKESK in the germline V gene. The CDR3 loop spans 15 amino acids.

The chain carries TRBV7-9 and TRBJ1-3, with unresolved D. This CDR3 comprises 17 residues. V was clipped by 1 base and J by 3 bases, with 16 bases between them. CDR1 and CDR2 (germline): SEHNR, FQNEAQ (reference sequence). The DNA of the CDR3 is TGTGCCAGCAGCTTAGTTTCGGGGAGGCTAGTTGGAAACACCATATATTTT. Its protein product is CASSLVSGRLVGNTIYF.

The CDR3 region is CASSVMSSGRGSQETQYF. CDR3 DNA: TGTGCCAGCAGCGTAATGTCTAGCGGGAGAGGGTCCCAAGAGACCCAGTACTTC. V is TRBV9 and J is TRBJ2-5, with TRBD2 matching 10 bases. This CDR3 region has 18 residues. The V gene's germline CDR1 is SGDLS and CDR2 YYNGEE. J lost 1 base, V lost 1 base, and 10 bases had no gene match.

The chain joins TRBV4-3 to TRBJ2-1; 10 bases are shared with TRBD2. The CDR3 has 18 residues. J lost 5 bases, V lost 0 bases, and 10 bases had no gene match. Germline V lookup: CDR1 LGHNA, CDR2 YSLEER. DNA for the CDR3: TGCGCCAGCAGCCAAGAGCAAGCGGGGGGGCTTGGGGACAATGAGCAGTTCTTC. The encoded protein is CASSQEQAGGLGDNEQFF.

The chain carries TRBV18 and TRBJ1-2; 8 bases are shared with TRBD1. V gave up 2 bases and J gave up 5 bases; unmatched junction bases: 7. The germline V gene encodes CDR1 KGHSH and CDR2 LQKENI. CDR3 length equals 15 residues. CDR3 nucleotide sequence: TGTGCCAGCTCACCAGAGCAGGGGGCCTATTATGGCTACACCTTC. It encodes CASSPEQGAYYGYTF.

J is TRBJ2-5 and V is TRBV13, with TRBD1 matching 8 bases. The CDR3 contains 14 residues. CDR1 is PRHDT, CDR2 FYEKMQ, per germline (reference sequence). The trim removed 5 bases at V and 3 bases at J, leaving 5 bases unmatched. CDR3 region: CASSAPDREETQYF. The CDR3 bases are TGTGCCAGCAGCGCCCCGGACAGGGAAGAGACCCAGTACTTC.

J is TRBJ2-1 and V is TRBV6-5, with TRBD2 matching over 10 bases. V dropped 4 bases and J dropped 5; count of bases not matched to a gene: 5. This CDR3 spans 15 amino acids. Germline V gene data show CDR1 as MNHEY and CDR2 as SVGAGI. The CDR3 nucleotides read TGTGCCAGCAGTTGGTGGACTAGCGGAGACAATGAGCAGTTCTTC. The encoded protein is CASSWWTSGDNEQFF.

V and J are TRBV11-1 and TRBJ2-7; tentative D call: TRBD2 (7 bases). V was shortened by 2 bases and J by 0 bases, with 11 bases between the two germline ends. The V gene's germline CDR1 is SGHAT and CDR2 FQDESV (reference sequence). This CDR3 is 15 amino acids long. The CDR3 nucleotides read TGTGCCAGCAGCTTATTGGGGGGGCCCTCCTACGAGCAGTACTTC. It yields the protein CASSLLGGPSYEQYF. Complete variable domain (other parts from reference TRBV11-1 and TRBJ2-7): EAEVAQSPRYKITEKSQAVAFWCDPISGHATLYWYRQILGQGPELLVQFQDESVVDDSQLPKDRFSAERLKGVDSTLKIQPAELGDSAMYLCASSLLGGPSYEQYFGPGTRLTVT.

The V call is TRBV6-5, the J call TRBJ2-5; D is ambiguous. Germline V gene sequence: CDR1 MNHEY, CDR2 SVGAGI. V dropped 4 bases and J dropped 2 bases, with 14 bases sitting between them. The CDR3 consists of 15 residues. CDR3 DNA sequence: TGTGCCAGCAGTTGGTCTTTAGAGTTTCAAGAGACCCAGTACTTC. It translates to CASSWSLEFQETQYF.

The genes are TRBV29-1 and TRBJ2-7; D is possibly TRBD1 or TRBD2 (5 bases each). Trimming took off 4 bases at V and 2 bases at J, with 18 bases between the two ends. The CDR3 runs to 15 residues. Germline V CDR1 and CDR2: SQVTM, ANQGSEA. This CDR3 is CSVGKRDGPAYEQYF. CDR3 in DNA: TGCAGCGTTGGGAAAAGGGACGGGCCCGCCTACGAGCAGTACTTC.